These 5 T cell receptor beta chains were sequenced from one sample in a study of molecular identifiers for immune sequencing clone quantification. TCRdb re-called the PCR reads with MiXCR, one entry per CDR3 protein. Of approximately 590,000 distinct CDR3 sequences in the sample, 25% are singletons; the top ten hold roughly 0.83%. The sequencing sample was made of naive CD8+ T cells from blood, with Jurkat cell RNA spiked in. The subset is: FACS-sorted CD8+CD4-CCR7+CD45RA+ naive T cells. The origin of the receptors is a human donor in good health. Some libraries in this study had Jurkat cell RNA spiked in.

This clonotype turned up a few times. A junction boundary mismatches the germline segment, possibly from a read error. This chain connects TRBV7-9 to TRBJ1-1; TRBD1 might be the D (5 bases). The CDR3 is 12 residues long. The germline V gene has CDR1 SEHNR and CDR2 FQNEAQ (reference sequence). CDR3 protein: CASSLSGTEASF. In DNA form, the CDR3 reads TGTGCCAGCAGCTTATCGGGGACTGAAGCTTCCTTT.

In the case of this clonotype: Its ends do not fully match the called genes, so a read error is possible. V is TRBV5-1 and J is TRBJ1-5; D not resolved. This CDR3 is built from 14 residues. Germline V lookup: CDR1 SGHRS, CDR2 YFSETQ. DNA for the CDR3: TGCGCCAGCAGCTTGGGGGGAAGCAATCAGCCCCCGCATTTT. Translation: CASSLGGSNQPPHF.

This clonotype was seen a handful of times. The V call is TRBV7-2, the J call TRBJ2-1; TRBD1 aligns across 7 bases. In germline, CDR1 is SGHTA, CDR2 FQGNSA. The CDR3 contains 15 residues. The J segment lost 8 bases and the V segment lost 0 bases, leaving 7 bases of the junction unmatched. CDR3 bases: TGTGCCAGCAGCTTAGCCAAACAGGGGATTCATGAGCAGTTCTTC. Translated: CASSLAKQGIHEQFF.

The CDR3 nucleotides are TGTGCCAGCAGTTTCTCGACAGGCCGCTCCTACAATGAGCAGTTCTTC. It is translated as CASSFSTGRSYNEQFF. V gene TRBV27 combines with J gene TRBJ2-1; D possibly corresponds to TRBD1 (6 bases). CDR3 length: 16 residues. Germline assignment: CDR1 MNHEY and CDR2 SMNVEV (reference sequence). V lost 3 bases and J 0 bases, leaving 12 bases between the germline ends.

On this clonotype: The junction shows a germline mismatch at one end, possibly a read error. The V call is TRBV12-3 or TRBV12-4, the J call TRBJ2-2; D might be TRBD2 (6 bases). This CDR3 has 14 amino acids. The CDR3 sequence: CASRGDLGIGGLFF. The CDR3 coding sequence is TGTGCCAGCAGGGGAGACTTGGGCATCGGGGGGCTGTTTTTT.